Sequencing of this T cell receptor (beta chain) was carried out in a study of cytomegalovirus exposure and HLA in healthy donors. Profiling relied on immunoSEQ multiplex PCR, and the TCRdb table lists in-frame clones only, not all of them. The table records roughly 60,000 clones, 90% to 95% of them present only once. The study's findings and limits: It was found in a later analysis that first-cohort TCR clusters tended to co-occur in the roughly 120 validation repertoires.

On this clone: What it recognizes is unknown.

Per the germline V gene, CDR1 is GTSNPN and CDR2 is SVGIG (reference sequence). Trimming stripped 0 bases from V and 15 bases from J, with 12 bases between. The CDR3 has 11 amino acids. Sequencing input: PBMCs. This clonotype originated in a woman aged 18-29 years in good health and CMV-seronegative. The chain recombines TRBV30 with TRBJ2-1, with a possible D match to TRBD1 (6 bases). DNA for the CDR3: TGTGCCTGGAGTGTAAACAGGGAAACGTTCTTC. The encoded protein is CAWSVNRETFF.